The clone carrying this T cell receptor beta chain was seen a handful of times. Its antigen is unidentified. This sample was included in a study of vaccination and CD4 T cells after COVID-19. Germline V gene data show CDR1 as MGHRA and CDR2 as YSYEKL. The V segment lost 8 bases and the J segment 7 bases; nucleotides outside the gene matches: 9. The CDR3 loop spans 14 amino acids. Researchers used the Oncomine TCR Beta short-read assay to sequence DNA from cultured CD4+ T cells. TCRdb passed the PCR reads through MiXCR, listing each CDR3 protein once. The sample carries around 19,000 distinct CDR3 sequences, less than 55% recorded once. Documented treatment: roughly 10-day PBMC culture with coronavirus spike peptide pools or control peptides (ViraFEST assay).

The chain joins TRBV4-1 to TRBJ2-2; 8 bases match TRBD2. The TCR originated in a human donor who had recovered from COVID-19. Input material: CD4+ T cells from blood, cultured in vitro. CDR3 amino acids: CASSQGTSFGELFF. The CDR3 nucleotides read TGCGCCAGCTCCCAGGGGACTAGTTTCGGGGAGCTGTTTTTT.